A single T cell receptor beta chain is shown here with its context. The sample comes from a study of T cells in Graves' hyperthyroidism and ophthalmopathy. Study at large: Peripheral blood was collected at initial diagnosis, before any treatment.

Trimming took 6 bases from V and 0 from J; bases not matched to a gene: 7. Germline lookup yields CDR1 SNHLY and CDR2 FYNNEI. This CDR3 spans 17 amino acids. Patients were aged 18 to 65, had disease duration under 2 months, and had newly diagnosed hyperthyroidism. Any patient presenting with uncontrolled infection, other autoimmune disease, pregnancy or lactation was left out. This sample holds PBMCs from 9.5 to 10 ml fresh peripheral blood. Authors of the study amplified TCR beta CDR3 regions from RNA transcripts. The HTBI primer set served for first-round RT-PCR of the TCR CDR3. A single record per CDR3 protein comes from TCRdb applying MiXCR to the multiplex PCR reads. The sample yields 300,000 to 400,000 distinct CDR3 sequences, roughly a fifth seen once.

The rearrangement uses TRBV2 and TRBJ1-5; 11 nucleotides match TRBD1. The clonotype originates from a woman aged 45-60 years with Graves' hyperthyroidism. The specimen was blood. Written as DNA, the CDR3 is TGTGCCAGCAGCCCCTCGGACAGGGGGCTTAGCAATCAGCCCCAGCATTTT. Residues: CASSPSDRGLSNQPQHF.